This T cell receptor (beta chain) originates from a study of cytomegalovirus exposure and HLA in healthy donors. CDR3 size: 14 residues. The ends lost 9 bases at V and 7 bases at J; junction bases unmatched: 11. CDR1 SGHTS and CDR2 YDEGEE come from the germline V gene. A multiplex PCR was run with 60 Vbeta primers and 13 Jbeta primers. The data were produced by immunoSEQ multiplex PCR, yet TCRdb's version contains in-frame clones alone and is incomplete. Of 130,000 or so clones detected, around 80% appear once; the ten largest clones hold about 5.3%. This clone was counted a few times. This sequence joins TRBV5-8 and TRBJ2-4; 9 bases agree with TRBD2. The specimen was PBMCs. This sequence was found in a man younger than 40 in good health and CMV-seronegative. The CDR3, as DNA: TGTGCCACGCCGCTAGCGGGGCTTGGTAACATTCAGTACTTC. Encoded protein: CATPLAGLGNIQYF. The whole variable domain, filled in from reference TRBV5-8 and TRBJ2-4, reads EAGVTQSPTHLIKTRGQQATLRCSPISGHTSVYWYQQALGLGLQFLLWYDEGEERNRGNFPPRFSGRQFPNYSSELNVNALELEDSALYLCATPLAGLGNIQYFGAGTRLSVL.